This is a list of T cell receptor beta chains from one sample in a study of T cells after yellow fever vaccination. TCRdb reanalysed the 5' RACE reads using MiXCR and keeps one entry per CDR3 protein. The table lists roughly 300,000 distinct CDR3 sequences, about 8.3% of them singletons. The sequencing here drew on PBMCs, taken approximately 47 days after the first yellow fever vaccination. The receptor source for this set is a young man who received the YFV17D yellow fever vaccine. The CDR3 runs from the conserved cysteine through the conserved F or W. D genes are given only for firm matches. The size entry is marked missing in some rows and otherwise reads once, few, many or a size class.

j_call clone_size d_call cdr3_length v_call cdr3_aa cdr3_nt
TRBJ1-2 many - 12 TRBV7-2 CASSLNPNGYTF TGTGCCAGCAGCTTAAATCCCAATGGCTACACCTTC
TRBJ1-1 - - 17 TRBV5-4 CASSSGRAGDWNTEAFF TGTGCCAGCAGCTCGGGTCGTGCCGGGGACTGGAACACTGAAGCTTTCTTT
TRBJ2-4 - TRBD1 14 TRBV3-1 CASSQDRGTGIQYF TGTGCCAGCAGCCAAGACAGAGGGACAGGCATTCAGTACTTC
TRBJ2-7 few - 11 TRBV7-9 CASSLAGQQYF TGTGCCAGCAGCTTGGCGGGCCAGCAGTACTTC
TRBJ2-3 - - 14 TRBV19 CASRIPGTTDTQYF TGTGCCAGTAGGATACCCGGGACCACAGATACGCAGTATTTT
TRBJ2-2 few TRBD1 15 TRBV7-2 CASSLGGQGAGELFF TGTGCCAGCAGCTTAGGGGGACAGGGGGCCGGGGAGCTGTTTTTT
TRBJ2-3 few TRBD2 15 TRBV12-3/TRBV12-4 CASSPPGLGADTQYF TGTGCCAGCAGTCCCCCGGGACTAGGGGCAGATACGCAGTATTTT
TRBJ2-3 few - 16 TRBV7-8 CASSSPWRVRPDTQYF TGTGCCAGCAGCTCCCCTTGGCGGGTACGCCCAGATACGCAGTATTTT
TRBJ1-5 - TRBD1 14 TRBV20-1 CSARTGGNNQPQHF TGCAGTGCTAGGACAGGGGGAAACAATCAGCCCCAGCATTTT
TRBJ1-5 - - 13 TRBV10-2 CASSTLVESPQHF TGCGCCAGCAGTACCCTCGTGGAGTCTCCTCAGCATTTT
TRBJ1-2 - - 15 TRBV18 CASSPPPGGLYGYTF TGTGCCAGCTCACCTCCCCCCGGAGGACTCTATGGCTACACCTTC
TRBJ2-7 - TRBD1 15 TRBV7-2 CASSLGGDRPYEQYF TGTGCCAGCAGCTTAGGTGGGGACAGGCCCTACGAGCAGTACTTC
TRBJ2-7 - - 14 TRBV4-1 CASSPSQVTYEQYF TGCGCCAGCAGCCCAAGTCAAGTGACCTACGAGCAGTACTTC
TRBJ2-1 - - 14 TRBV20-1 CSAKPGEFYNEQFF TGCAGTGCTAAACCGGGGGAGTTTTACAATGAGCAGTTCTTC
TRBJ2-3 few TRBD2 15 TRBV20-1 CSARRTSGDADTQYF TGCAGTGCTCGGAGAACTAGCGGGGATGCAGATACGCAGTATTTT
TRBJ1-1 - - 12 TRBV29-1 CSVSAGGTEAFF TGCAGCGTGTCGGCGGGGGGCACTGAAGCTTTCTTT
TRBJ1-4 many - 15 TRBV15 CATSRDKGWDEKLFF TGTGCCACCAGCAGAGATAAGGGCTGGGATGAAAAACTGTTTTTT
TRBJ2-2 - - 15 TRBV7-2 CASSPLAQVTGELFF TGTGCCAGCAGCCCACTAGCCCAGGTCACCGGGGAGCTGTTTTTT
TRBJ2-7 - - 15 TRBV4-1 CASAIVRAGDYEQYF TGCGCCAGCGCCATAGTCAGGGCAGGAGACTACGAGCAGTACTTC
TRBJ2-3 few - 14 TRBV6-1 CASSLLMVDDTQYF TGTGCCAGCAGCCTACTGATGGTTGACGATACGCAGTATTTT
TRBJ2-7 few - 16 TRBV4-1 CASSSTPSGSSYEQYF TGCGCCAGCAGCTCGACCCCTTCCGGGAGCTCCTACGAGCAGTACTTC
TRBJ2-1 many - 13 TRBV11-3 CASSLAANNEQFF TGTGCCAGCAGCTTAGCAGCTAACAATGAGCAGTTCTTC
TRBJ1-3 few TRBD1 14 TRBV5-6 CASSRQGSGNTIYF TGTGCCAGCAGTCGACAGGGGTCCGGAAACACCATATATTTT
TRBJ1-3 - - 14 TRBV4-1 CASSQPYQGNTIYF TGCGCCAGCAGCCAACCCTACCAAGGAAACACCATATATTTT
TRBJ2-2 - - 14 TRBV20-1 CSAKDPRGAGELFF TGCAGTGCCAAAGACCCTAGGGGCGCCGGGGAGCTGTTTTTT
TRBJ1-2 few - 14 TRBV10-3 CAIFSRGSALGYTF TGTGCCATATTTTCCCGGGGGAGTGCCCTGGGCTACACCTTC
TRBJ1-1 few TRBD1 12 TRBV6-1 CASSGGDREAFF TGTGCCAGCAGTGGGGGGGACAGGGAAGCTTTCTTT
TRBJ2-3 few TRBD2 18 TRBV4-1 CASSQDNFQRGGPDTQYF TGCGCCAGCAGCCAAGATAATTTCCAGCGGGGGGGCCCCGATACGCAGTATTTT
TRBJ2-1 - - 16 TRBV5-1 CSSSLPSPGTYNEQFF TGCTCCAGCAGCCTTCCATCCCCAGGGACCTACAATGAGCAGTTCTTC
TRBJ1-2 - TRBD1 15 TRBV7-6 CASSLDGQGTYGYTF TGTGCCAGCAGCTTAGACGGACAGGGAACGTATGGCTACACCTTC
TRBJ2-5 - TRBD2 16 TRBV28 CASRGLGLAGQETQYF TGTGCCAGCAGGGGGCTGGGACTAGCGGGGCAAGAGACCCAGTACTTC
TRBJ1-5 many - 13 TRBV7-2 CASSPVGNQPQHF TGTGCCAGCAGCCCGGTGGGCAATCAGCCCCAGCATTTT
TRBJ2-3 many - 11 TRBV2 CASSDSWTQYF TGTGCCAGCAGTGATTCCTGGACGCAGTATTTT
TRBJ2-7 few - 15 TRBV4-1 CASSQATREGTEQYF TGCGCCAGCAGCCAAGCCACAAGGGAAGGGACCGAGCAGTACTTC
TRBJ2-5 - - 12 TRBV15 CATSYSGGVQYF TGTGCCACCAGCTACTCTGGAGGGGTGCAGTACTTC
TRBJ2-3 - - 13 TRBV28 CASIGGREDTQYF TGTGCCAGCATAGGGGGTAGGGAAGATACGCAGTATTTT
TRBJ1-1 - - 14 TRBV7-2 CASSFGSVPTEAFF TGTGCCAGCAGCTTCGGCAGCGTGCCCACTGAAGCTTTCTTT
TRBJ1-4 few TRBD1 14 TRBV5-1 CASSDTGADEKLFF TGCGCCAGCAGCGATACAGGGGCTGATGAAAAACTGTTTTTT
TRBJ2-3 - TRBD2 17 TRBV4-1 CASSQDIAGPSTDTQYF TGCGCCAGCAGCCAAGATATAGCGGGGCCTAGCACAGATACGCAGTATTTT
TRBJ2-5 few TRBD2 19 TRBV11-1 CASSRRGVAEKGLQDTQYF TGTGCCAGCAGCCGCCGGGGGGTAGCAGAAAAGGGGCTACAAGATACCCAGTACTTC
TRBJ2-5 few TRBD1 16 TRBV5-4 CASSSTGAGWEKTQYF TGTGCCAGCAGCTCGACAGGGGCGGGATGGGAAAAGACCCAGTACTTC
TRBJ1-2 few TRBD1 15 TRBV6-1 CASSKQRTGAYGYTF TGTGCCAGCAGTAAACAACGGACAGGCGCTTATGGCTACACCTTC
TRBJ1-6 few TRBD1 14 TRBV5-1 CASKVGTGGSPLHF TGCGCCAGCAAGGTGGGGACAGGGGGATCACCCCTCCACTTT
TRBJ1-1 - - 13 TRBV4-1 CASSQVAVSEAFF TGCGCCAGCAGCCAAGTGGCGGTCTCTGAAGCTTTCTTT
TRBJ1-6 few - 15 TRBV7-2 CASSLGPRENSPLHF TGTGCCAGCAGCTTAGGCCCCAGGGAAAATTCACCCCTCCACTTT
TRBJ2-6 few TRBD1 14 TRBV7-3 CASTQGAGANVLTF TGTGCCAGCACTCAGGGGGCTGGGGCCAACGTCCTGACTTTC
TRBJ2-5 - - 13 TRBV5-1 CASSSVARETQYF TGCGCCAGCAGCTCCGTGGCTCGCGAGACCCAGTACTTC
TRBJ2-7 few - 15 TRBV18 CASSPPEGISYEQYF TGTGCCAGCTCACCACCGGAGGGGATCTCGTACGAGCAGTACTTC
TRBJ2-1 many - 14 TRBV11-2 CASSPFLSGNEQFF TGTGCCAGCAGCCCCTTCCTTAGCGGTAATGAGCAGTTCTTC
TRBJ2-3 - TRBD1 16 TRBV5-1 CASSWGTGYSTDTQYF TGCGCCAGCAGCTGGGGGACAGGCTACAGCACAGATACGCAGTATTTT
TRBJ1-6 - TRBD1 13 TRBV10-3 CATGGTGGSPLHF TGTGCCACCGGGGGGACAGGGGGTTCACCCCTCCACTTT
TRBJ1-2 few - 15 TRBV6-1 CASSRGPYLQDGYTF TGTGCCAGCAGTAGGGGTCCATACCTCCAGGATGGCTACACCTTC